This section outlines one T cell receptor beta chain sequence together with its context. This clone was picked up a small number of times. No antigen is known for it. The input lacks base qualities; no much larger clone sits a single base away. This record belongs to a study of shared clonotypes between healthy human individuals (TCRdb year 2020). Background on the whole study: The cohort comprised a couple of women and three men aged 18 to 49 years. Per donor, three plates each were used for CD4 naive and CD4 memory, two for CD8 naive, and one for CD8 memory. To estimate repertoire size and how much clonotypes are shared between individuals, the study performed deep sequencing of blood TCR repertoires from roughly five healthy adults. To increase sequencing depth and limit assay-specific biases, TCR repertoire library preparation and sequencing were carried out by different laboratories using diverse techniques. Each donor's leukapheresis produced roughly between about 0.8 and 10 billion PBMCs.

Using the deep immunoSEQ assay, multiplex PCR amplified TCR CDR3 regions from genomic DNA. Extracted genomic DNA from each cell subset was distributed evenly across all wells of several immunoSEQ 96-well plates, and each plate was treated as a replicate. For sorted subsets, each replicate PCR was loaded with 150 to 250 ng genomic DNA, equivalent to 30,000 or so T cell genomes. Purified libraries were measured with a Qubit 3.0 fluorometer, size-checked on a Bioanalyzer 2100, and measured again with the KAPA Library Quantification kit. Every immunoSEQ 96-well plate was sequenced on a dedicated single-read 150-cycle Illumina NextSeq 550 flow cell. From the authors' description of their analysis: Because only junctional sequences without quality scores were contained in the immunoSEQ output, filtering matching that applied to full-length reads could not be performed. Sequences were annotated with PyIR, a Python wrapper for IgBLAST v1.9, and V/J genes and CDR3 were assigned using IMGT germline references. Reads were removed for weak V/J assignments (E-value above 1e-6), missing CDR3, stop codons, out-of-frame junctions, or ambiguous translated residues. V3J clonotypes were defined as sequences sharing an identical inferred V gene, J gene, and CDR3 amino acid sequence. The percentage overlap between two repertoires was calculated by dividing the number of shared unique clonotypes by the size of the smaller repertoire. RTK rarefaction, the Chao1 estimator, and Recon v2.1 estimates of unobserved clonotypes were used to assess repertoire richness. For all TCRbeta clonotypes obtained by the gDNA method from a few donors, generation probabilities were computed with OLGA. TCRdb carries this immuneACCESS record with in-frame sequences only. Its versions omit some clonotypes, under half of them owing to an unresolved V gene in the studies checked, with the rest unexplained. Clonal size and the V and J genes are those of that table, whereas D and trimming came from the DNA. The sample table contains millions of clones; only one count was recorded for 90% to 95% of them. More than 1.5% of the sample comes from the top ten.

CD8 naive samples were CD45RO-negative cells positively selected for CCR7, giving a CD45RA+CCR7+ population that excluded TemRA cells. Donors were healthy HIV-negative adults with no recently reported acute infections or vaccinations. All donors were Caucasian adults living in Nashville, Tennessee, USA. Blood was obtained by leukapheresis, after which PBMCs were separated by Ficoll-Histopaque density gradient centrifugation and cryopreserved in liquid nitrogen vapor phase. Purity and quantity of every magnetically sorted T cell population were checked by analytical flow cytometry. From each sorted fraction, genomic DNA was isolated and quantified by UV absorbance on a Nanodrop 2000c. Results the study describes overall, beyond this receptor: Because the study included only a small number of donors, the genetic and exposure-history diversity represented was limited. Incomplete sequencing was indicated by rarefaction of sorted-subset datasets, despite the large sequencing depth. Pairwise subsampling led to the expectation that sequencing depth would affect the degree of clonotype sharing among donors. Sampling was restricted to blood, and TCR repertoires in tissues likely differ from the TCR repertoires found in blood. Higher generation probabilities were observed for clonotypes shared by all four sorted-subset donors than for non-shared clonotypes. About 5% of naive CD4, around 3.6% of naive CD8, roughly 2.4% of memory CD4, and about 0.4% of memory CD8 clonotypes were shared across four donors. Larger estimated clonotype richness was generally found for naive subsets than for memory subsets.

The clonotype was recovered from a man aged 18 to 30 in good health. Some clones in this sample may be carry-over from other donors' samples. Sequencing was carried out using naive CD8+ T cells from PBMCs. Taken with the paper, the label for cell subset or site translates to: CD45RA+CCR7+.

In nucleotide form, the sequence is TGTGCCAGCAGGGAGGACAGAGGGCTCTACGAGCAGTACTTC. Its product reads: CASREDRGLYEQYF. Recombination joined TRBV5-5 with TRBJ2-7, with a tentative D gene TRBD1 over 6 matching bases. V is reduced by 5 bases and J by 3 bases, leaving a spacing of 15 bases between them. The CDR3 covers 14 residues, taking in both the cysteine and the phenylalanine. The entry retains the CDR3 DNA only, 42 bases that are in frame from base 1. CDR1 SGHKS and CDR2 YYEKEE are derived from the germline V gene (reference sequence).